This T cell receptor (beta chain) was identified during a study of blood T cell repertoires in COVID-19. Background on the study: Acute and convalescent COVID-19 samples came from the United States, Italy and Spain. T cells, B-cell-depleted T cells, or PBMCs supplied cDNA or gDNA.

Germline V gene sequence: CDR1 GTSNPN, CDR2 SVGIG (reference sequence). The CDR3 is 12 amino acids. Trimming shortened V by 2 bases and J by 7 bases, and 11 bases separated the two germline ends. As processed by the authors: Researchers report that nucleated cell counts were estimated from reference gene primer amplification. The assay was immunoSEQ multiplex PCR, and TCRdb's table has in-frame clones only and misses some. V and J calls and clone size are those listed in that table; D and trimming were worked out from the DNA. This table holds more than 90,000 clones, approximately 92% found once. V and J are TRBV30 and TRBJ1-2, with TRBD1 as a possible D gene (6 bases). The TCR was taken from a man in his forties or fifties with active COVID-19. Sequencing was carried out using peripheral blood. The DNA for the CDR3 is TGTGCCTGGAGTCCGACAGGCGGTGGCTACACCTTC. Translated: CAWSPTGGGYTF.